The present entry profiles one TCR beta chain with its context. The antigen is unknown. TCRdb ran MiXCR on the 5' RACE reads and lists one entry per CDR3 protein. Among about 540,000 distinct CDR3 sequences listed, 10% to 15% were seen once. The data were obtained in a study of CD8 T cells in ankylosing spondylitis. Whole-study findings and limits: Reportedly, disease-linked clones are significantly enriched in ankylosing spondylitis patients' matched synovial fluid. Disease-linked clones bore a CD8+ phenotype and were relatively rare in peripheral blood. Blood from ankylosing spondylitis patients appeared to carry a characteristic roughly eight-variant TCR beta motif.

The sequence was obtained from a male donor with ankylosing spondylitis. The sequencing input was blood, either unsorted or a sorted T cell fraction (not recorded which).

CDR3 protein: CASSLFRDSNQPQHF. The CDR3 DNA follows: TGTGCCAGCAGCTTGTTCCGTGATAGCAATCAGCCCCAGCATTTT. The chain recombines TRBV5-6 with TRBJ1-5, with unresolved D. CDR3 size: 15 residues. Trimming shortened V by 1 base and J by 0 bases, and 8 bases separated the two germline ends. Per the germline V gene, CDR1 is SGHDT and CDR2 is YYEEEE. The entire variable domain, with the rest obtained from reference TRBV5-6 and TRBJ1-5, is as follows: DAGVTQSPTHLIKTRGQQVTLRCSPKSGHDTVSWYQQALGQGPQFIFQYYEEEERQRGNFPDRFSGHQFPNYSSELNVNALLLGDSALYLCASSLFRDSNQPQHFGDGTRLSIL.